The subject of this entry is one T cell receptor (beta chain). Its specificity is not known. The CDR3 totals 24 residues. Trimming cost V 0 bases and J 0 bases; bases outside gene matches: 29. Germline V lookup: CDR1 GTSNPN, CDR2 SVGIG (reference sequence). This sample was taken from a study of regulatory T cells in long-lasting Graves disease. Study conclusions and caveats: Newly diagnosed disease favored TRBV20-1 and TRBJ2-1 over persistent disease.

Arm-PCR of CDR3 regions and iRepertoire HTBI primers were used to build TCR beta libraries. TCRdb re-analysed the multiplex PCR reads in MiXCR, keeping a single row per CDR3 protein. The top ten clones hold approximately 15% of a sample with 350,000 to 500,000 distinct CDR3 sequences, around 13% of them seen once. The sample's time point: newly diagnosed GD, antithyroid drugs for less than 3 months. Extracted RNA from PBMCs served as the source of the TCR library. These sequences were also reported in another study, on T cells in Graves' hyperthyroidism and ophthalmopathy.

This clonotype originated in a woman between 45 and 60 years old with Graves disease. This sample comprised peripheral blood mononuclear cells (PBMCs), obtained at new diagnosis, from a patient treated with antithyroid drugs. The chain is built from TRBV30 and TRBJ2-1; TRBD2 agrees at 7 bases. The CDR3 reads CAWSVRWYPSSSLSGKGSYNEQFF. In nucleotides, the CDR3 is TGTGCCTGGAGTGTAAGGTGGTACCCTAGTTCTAGCCTAAGCGGGAAAGGCTCCTACAATGAGCAGTTCTTC.